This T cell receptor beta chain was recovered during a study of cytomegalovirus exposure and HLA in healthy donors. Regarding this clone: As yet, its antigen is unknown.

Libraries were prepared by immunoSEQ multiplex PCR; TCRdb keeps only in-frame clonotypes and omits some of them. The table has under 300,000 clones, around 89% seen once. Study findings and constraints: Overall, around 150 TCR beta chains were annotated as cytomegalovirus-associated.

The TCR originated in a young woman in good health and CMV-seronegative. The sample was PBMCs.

CDR3 residues: CAWSVREKLFF. The CDR3 nucleotides read TGTGCCTGGAGTGTACGGGAAAAACTGTTTTTT. The V gene is TRBV30, the J gene TRBJ1-4; no reliable D call. The germline V gene has CDR1 GTSNPN and CDR2 SVGIG (reference sequence). V was trimmed by 0 bases and J by 8 bases, leaving 4 bases between them. CDR3 length: 11 residues.